This T cell receptor beta chain was sequenced in a study of CD8+CD57+ T cells in acquired aplastic anemia. The overall study: Isolated CD4+ and CD8+ cells, once sorted, yielded DNA averaging roughly 3 ug.

This CDR3 comprises 14 residues. V was cut by 6 bases and J by 7 bases, with 15 bases left in between. CDR1 and CDR2 from the germline V gene are WNHNN and SYGVQD (reference sequence). Comment on this clonotype: The target antigen is unknown.

CDR3 and TCR beta VDJ profiling relied on genomic DNA as the template. TCRdb independently ran MiXCR on the reads; one entry per CDR3 protein. The sample yields approximately 99,000 distinct CDR3 sequences, approximately 49% seen once. Study findings and constraints: Found in both controls and patients were twenty-nine CD8+ CDR3 sequences.

The receptor comes from a human donor in good health, serving as a control. The rearrangement uses TRBV10-1 and TRBJ1-4, with a tentative D call TRBD1 (6 bases). The sample comprised sorted CD4+, CD8+, or CD8+CD57+ T cells (not recorded which) from PBMCs. The CDR3 reads CASRRQECFEKLFF. As DNA, the CDR3 is TGCGCCAGCAGGAGACAGGAATGCTTTGAAAAACTGTTTTTT.